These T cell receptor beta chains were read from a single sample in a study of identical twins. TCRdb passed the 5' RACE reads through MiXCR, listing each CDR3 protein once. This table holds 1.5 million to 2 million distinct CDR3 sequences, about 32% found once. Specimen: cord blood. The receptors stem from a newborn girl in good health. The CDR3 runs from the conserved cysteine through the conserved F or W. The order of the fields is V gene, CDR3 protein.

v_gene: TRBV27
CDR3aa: CASSLVGGGNEQFF

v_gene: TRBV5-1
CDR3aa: CASSFLGGSYQETQYF

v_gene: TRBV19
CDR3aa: CASSIRGRNEQFF

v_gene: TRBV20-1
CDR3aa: CSASFRDKPNQPQHF

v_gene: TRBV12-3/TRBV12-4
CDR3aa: CASSGTGSSYNSPLHF

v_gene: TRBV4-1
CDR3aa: CASSHRTGWGEQFF

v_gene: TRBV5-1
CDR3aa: CASSQGLAGTYTDTQYF

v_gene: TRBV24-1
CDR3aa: CATSETGLAKSNEQFF

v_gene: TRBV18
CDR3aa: CASSEREAGGNEQYF

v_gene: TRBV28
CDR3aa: CASSLKTSGPYEQYF

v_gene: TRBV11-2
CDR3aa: CASSLESSGRRNEQFF

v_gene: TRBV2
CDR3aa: CASRRETQYF

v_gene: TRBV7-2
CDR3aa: CASSTTSGVSNEQFF

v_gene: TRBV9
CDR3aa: CASSPQTGSVGTEAFF

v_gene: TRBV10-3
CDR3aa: CAASRRGSPGTDTQYF

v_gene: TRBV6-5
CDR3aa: CASRNGLGAGTQYF

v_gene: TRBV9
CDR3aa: CASGVSGRLAGGDTQYF

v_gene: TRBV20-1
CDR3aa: CSARPQGAGTEAFF

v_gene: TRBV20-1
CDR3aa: CSAQGTSYNEQFF

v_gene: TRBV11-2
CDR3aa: CASSSLGTATNEKLFF

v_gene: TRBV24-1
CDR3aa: CATILRQGHNEQFF

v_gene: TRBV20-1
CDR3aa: CSAGDRGSNQPQHF

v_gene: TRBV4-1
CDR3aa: CASSHGQIYGYTF

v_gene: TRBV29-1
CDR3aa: CSVGGAGLPYEQYF

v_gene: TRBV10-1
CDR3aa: CASSESGTGGYTEAFF

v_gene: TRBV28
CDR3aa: CASSLTTGLPNEKLFF

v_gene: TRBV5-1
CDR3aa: CASNLLAGEAFDEQFF

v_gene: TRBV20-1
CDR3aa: CSARHPSSYNEQFF

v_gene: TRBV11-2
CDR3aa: CASSSTSGYTDTQYF

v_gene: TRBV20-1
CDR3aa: CSAGAKTYGYTF

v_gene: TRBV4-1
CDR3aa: CASSRTLERDSYEQYF

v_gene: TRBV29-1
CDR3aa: CSVGQGGNTEAFF

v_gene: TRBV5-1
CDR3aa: CASSLRGLEQFF

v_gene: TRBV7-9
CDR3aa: CASFGGTESPLHF

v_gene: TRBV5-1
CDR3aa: CASRNSGTSGGPQSRYNEQFF

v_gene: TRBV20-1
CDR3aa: CSAGTSGRQETQYF

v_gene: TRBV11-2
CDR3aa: CASSPIRGAKNIQYF

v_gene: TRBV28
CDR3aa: CASSTPSGNYEQYF

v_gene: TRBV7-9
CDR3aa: CAGSLAGSRNEQYF